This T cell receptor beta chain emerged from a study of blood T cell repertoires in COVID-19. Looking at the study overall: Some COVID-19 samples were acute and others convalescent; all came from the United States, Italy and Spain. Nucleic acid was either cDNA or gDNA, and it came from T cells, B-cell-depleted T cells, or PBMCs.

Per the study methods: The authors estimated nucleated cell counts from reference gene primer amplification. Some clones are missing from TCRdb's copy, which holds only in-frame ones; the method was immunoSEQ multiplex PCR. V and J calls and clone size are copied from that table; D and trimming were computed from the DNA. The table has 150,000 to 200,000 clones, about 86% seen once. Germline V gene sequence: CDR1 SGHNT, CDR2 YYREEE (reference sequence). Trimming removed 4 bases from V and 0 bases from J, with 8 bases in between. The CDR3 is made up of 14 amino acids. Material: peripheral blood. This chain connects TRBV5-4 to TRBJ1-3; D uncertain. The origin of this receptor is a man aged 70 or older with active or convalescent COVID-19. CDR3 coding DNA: TGTGCCAGCAGCGAATCTAGCTCTGGAAACACCATATATTTT. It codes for CASSESSSGNTIYF.